Below are 12 T cell receptor beta chains sequenced from a single sample in a study of human T cells and chemical hapten exposure. This sample's time point: pre-sensitization, week 0. Stated treatment: therapeutic diphenylcyclopropenone sensitization with weekly scalp DPC. TCRdb recomputed calls from the RACE reads with MiXCR, one row per CDR3 protein. Altogether under 200,000 distinct CDR3 sequences are present, just under 30% being singletons, with the ten largest covering less than 3.5%. The sequences come from whole blood, collected in connection with sensitization to the hapten diphenylcyclopropenone (DPC). The receptors here all came from a woman in her 30s with alopecia areata. Some clones in this sample may be carry-over from other donors' samples.

The V and J genes are TRBV27 and TRBJ2-1, with D uncertain. The germline V gene encodes CDR1 MNHEY and CDR2 SMNVEV (reference sequence). V lost 2 bases and J 8 bases, leaving 7 bases between the germline ends. The CDR3 contains 12 residues. Here the CDR3 reads CASSLDGDEQFF. The CDR3 bases are TGTGCCAGCAGTTTAGACGGCGATGAGCAGTTCTTC.

The chain recombines TRBV7-2 with TRBJ2-7; 10 bases align to TRBD2. The CDR3 runs to 14 residues. Looked up from germline, CDR1 is SGHTA and CDR2 is FQGNSA. V trimming: 5 bases; J trimming: 5 bases; junction bases outside the gene matches: 6. The DNA for the CDR3 is TGTGCCAGCAGCATCACTAGCGGGGTCGACGAGCAGTACTTC. As protein: CASSITSGVDEQYF.

This sequence joins TRBV6-5 and TRBJ1-3; D perhaps matches TRBD1 (5 bases). The CDR3 consists of 16 residues. Germline V gene sequence: CDR1 MNHEY, CDR2 SVGAGI. V shed 0 bases and J shed 0 bases, with 9 bases lying between them. In DNA, the CDR3 is TGTGCCAGCAGTTACTCGGACAATATCTCTGGAAACACCATATATTTT. Amino acids: CASSYSDNISGNTIYF.

Only a few counts were recorded for this clonotype. CDR3 loop: CASSVALNTGELFF. For the CDR3, the DNA is TGTGCCAGCAGCGTAGCGCTGAACACCGGGGAGCTGTTTTTT. The rearrangement uses TRBV9 and TRBJ2-2; the D is unclear. Germline lookup yields CDR1 SGDLS and CDR2 YYNGEE. With 0 bases removed from V and 1 base from J, the gap between germline ends came to 4 bases. This CDR3 is 14 amino acids long. Variable domain in full (rest from reference TRBV9 and TRBJ2-2): DSGVTQTPKHLITATGQRVTLRCSPRSGDLSVYWYQQSLDQGLQFLIQYYNGEERAKGNILERFSAQQFPDLHSELNLSSLELGDSALYFCASSVALNTGELFFGEGSRLTVL.

CDR3 loop: CATSRGRFTEAFF. For the CDR3, the DNA is TGTGCCACCAGCAGGGGACGGTTCACTGAAGCTTTCTTT. The gene calls are TRBV15 and TRBJ1-1; possibly TRBD1 for D (5 bases). In germline, CDR1 is LNHNV, CDR2 YYDKDF (reference sequence). The length of the CDR3 is 13 residues. V was trimmed by 3 bases and J by 4 bases, leaving 9 bases between them. The full variable domain, with the rest looked up from reference TRBV15 and TRBJ1-1, is DAMVIQNPRYQVTQFGKPVTLSCSQTLNHNVMYWYQQKSSQAPKLLFHYYDKDFNNEADTPDNFQSRRPNTSFCFLDIRSPGLGDTAMYLCATSRGRFTEAFFGQGTRLTVV.

The chain has TRBV2 and TRBJ2-7, with 8 positions matching TRBD1. Germline CDR1 is SNHLY and CDR2 is FYNNEI. Trimming took 9 bases from V and 5 from J; bases not matched to a gene: 9. The CDR3 has 13 residues. CDR3 in DNA: TGTGCCAGTTCCTGGCAGGGGGCGGACGAGCAGTACTTC. Translated: CASSWQGADEQYF.

This clonotype has a handful of counts. V usage is TRBV6-2 or TRBV6-3 and J usage is TRBJ2-7; 7 nucleotides line up with TRBD1. The CDR3 contains 15 residues. After removal of 6 bases from V and 0 bases from J, the junction contained 8 bases not matched to a gene. Germline values: CDR1 MNHEY, CDR2 SVGEGT. CDR3 amino acids: CASRDGTAYSYEQYF. The CDR3 nucleotides are TGTGCCAGCAGAGACGGGACAGCCTACTCCTACGAGCAGTACTTC.

In DNA, the CDR3 is TGTGCCAGTAGTATTTCCCCACTAGCGGTGAGCTCCTACAATGAGCAGTTCTTC. Translating gives CASSISPLAVSSYNEQFF. The chain is built from TRBV19 and TRBJ2-1; TRBD2 aligns across 8 bases. V lost 3 bases and J lost 0; bases outside the gene matches: 10. Germline CDR1 and CDR2: LNHDA and SQIVND (reference sequence). The CDR3 is 18 residues long.

The DNA for the CDR3 is TGTGCCAATGCCGCGGGGCCACACACAGATACGCAGTATTTT. Protein product: CANAAGPHTDTQYF. The V and J genes are TRBV6-2 or TRBV6-3 and TRBJ2-3; D is possibly TRBD2 (6 bases). Per the germline V gene, CDR1 is MNHEY and CDR2 is SVGEGT. The CDR3 covers 14 residues. V was shortened by 10 bases and J by 2 bases, with 16 bases between the two germline ends.

This clonotype was detected a few times. The chain uses TRBV7-2 and TRBJ1-1; maybe TRBD1 (5 bases). Trimming took 2 bases from V and 13 from J, leaving 14 bases between them. This CDR3 is built from 12 residues. Germline V gives CDR1 SGHTA, CDR2 FQGNSA. CDR3 protein: CASSLITGGVFF. The CDR3 DNA sequence: TGTGCCAGCAGCTTAATAACAGGTGGGGTTTTCTTT.

Note on this clonotype: A much larger clone differs from this one at a single base, so this may be a read error. V and J are TRBV7-2 and TRBJ2-6; D call uncertain. The germline V and J ends were trimmed by 5 bases and 0 bases, with 2 bases remaining between them. From germline, CDR1 is SGHTA and CDR2 FQGNSA. This CDR3 region has 13 residues. CDR3 in DNA: TGTGCCAGCAGCCCCTCTGGGGCCAACGTCCTGACTTTC. This encodes CASSPSGANVLTF. Full variable domain (outside the CDR3, taken from reference TRBV7-2 and TRBJ2-6): GAGVSQSPSNKVTEKGKDVELRCDPISGHTALYWYRQSLGQGLEFLIYFQGNSAPDKSGLPSDRFSAERTGGSVSTLTIQRTQQEDSAVYLCASSPSGANVLTFGAGSRLTVL.

The rearrangement joins TRBV7-2 to TRBJ1-2; TRBD1 might be the D (6 bases). Germline loops: CDR1 SGHTA, CDR2 FQGNSA. The ends were cut back, 7 bases at V and 3 bases at J, with 18 bases in the middle. There are 15 residues in the CDR3. The CDR3 loop is CASTQGAGVDYGYTF. The DNA of the CDR3 is TGTGCCAGCACCCAAGGGGCAGGGGTAGACTATGGCTACACCTTC.